The source of this T cell receptor beta chain is a study of cytomegalovirus exposure and HLA in healthy donors. General study points: CMV serostatus was the sole immune exposure data available. Segments of the TCR beta V type were, in most cases, productive about 87% or about 30% of the time in an earlier analysis. Presence/absence analyses took donor sequencing depth as roughly uniform.

PCR was performed using 60 Vbeta and 13 Jbeta primers. Produced via immunoSEQ multiplex PCR; TCRdb's table is partial and in-frame only. Of 90,000 to 100,000 clones listed, around 76% were seen once; the top ten hold about 20%. The donors gave bone marrow, and they were healthy. To note about this clone: The antigen is undetermined.

This receptor was identified in a woman aged 60-75 years in good health and CMV-seropositive. Sequenced: PBMCs.

CDR3 region: CASSPGLAHTDTQYF. The CDR3 region has the DNA TGTGCCAGCAGCCCAGGACTAGCTCACACAGATACGCAGTATTTT. The J gene is TRBJ2-3, the V gene TRBV5-4; TRBD2 aligns across 8 bases. This CDR3 contains 15 residues. The germline gives CDR1 SGHNT, CDR2 YYREEE (reference sequence). The J segment lost 2 bases and the V segment lost 4 bases, leaving 6 bases of the junction unmatched. The whole variable domain, remainder taken from reference TRBV5-4 and TRBJ2-3, is ETGVTQSPTHLIKTRGQQVTLRCSSQSGHNTVSWYQQALGQGPQFIFQYYREEENGRGNFPPRFSGLQFPNYSSELNVNALELDDSALYLCASSPGLAHTDTQYFGPGTRLTVL.